This TCR beta chain appears in the sequencing data of a study of shared clonotypes between healthy human individuals (TCRdb year 2020). For the study in its entirety: Two women and a few men aged 18 to 49 years were included in the cohort. Per donor, three plates each were used for CD4 naive and CD4 memory, two for CD8 naive, and one for CD8 memory. To estimate repertoire size and how much clonotype sharing occurs between individuals, the study deeply sequenced the blood TCR repertoires of five healthy adults. Different laboratories and diverse techniques were used to prepare libraries and sequence TCR repertoires, to increase sequencing depth and limit assay-specific biases. Between about 0.94 and 8.9 billion PBMCs per donor were obtained by leukapheresis. Overall study outcomes, separate from this receptor: Compared with non-shared clonotypes, the clonotypes found in all four sorted-subset donors had higher generation probabilities. Across a handful of donors, about 5% of naive CD4, approximately 4% of naive CD8, under 2.5% of memory CD4, and approximately 0.4% of memory CD8 clonotypes were shared. Sampling was restricted to blood, and TCR repertoires in tissue are likely to differ from TCR repertoires in blood. Pairwise subsampling indicated that sequencing depth was expected to affect the degree of clonotype sharing among donors. Larger estimated clonotype richness was generally found for naive subsets than for memory subsets. Because the study included only a small number of donors, the genetic and exposure-history diversity represented was limited. Even with the large sequencing depth, rarefaction of the sorted-subset datasets indicated that sequencing was incomplete.

As regards this clone: Its target antigen remains unknown. Per-base qualities were not stored, and no clone one base away is much larger.

Using the deep immunoSEQ assay, multiplex PCR amplified TCR CDR3 regions from genomic DNA. Extracted genomic DNA from each cell subset was distributed evenly across all wells of several immunoSEQ 96-well plates, and each plate was treated as a replicate. Each replicate PCR for sorted subsets received about 210 ng genomic DNA, equal to roughly 30,000 T cell genomes. Purified libraries were quantified with a Qubit 3.0 fluorometer, sized on a Bioanalyzer 2100, and re-quantified with the KAPA Library Quantification kit. A separate single-read 150-cycle Illumina NextSeq 550 flow cell was used to sequence each immunoSEQ 96-well plate. Regarding the original processing steps: Because the immunoSEQ output included only junctional sequences and no quality scores, the filtering could not be the same as the filtering used for full-length reads. Sequences were annotated with PyIR, a Python wrapper for IgBLAST v1.9, using IMGT germline references to assign V/J genes and CDR3. Reads with weak V/J assignments (E-value above 1e-6), missing CDR3, stop codons, out-of-frame junctions, or ambiguous translated residues were removed. A V3J clonotype was defined by an identical inferred V gene, J gene, and CDR3 amino acid sequence. The percentage overlap between two repertoires was calculated by dividing the number of shared unique clonotypes by the size of the smaller repertoire. Repertoire richness was assessed with RTK rarefaction, the Chao1 estimator, and Recon v2.1 estimates of unobserved clonotypes. Generation probabilities for all TCRbeta clonotypes obtained by the gDNA method from several donors were computed using OLGA. The clones in this table, taken by TCRdb from immuneACCESS, are in-frame only. Not every clone is retained; where verified, under half of the shortfall comes from an unresolved V gene, and the cause of the rest is unknown. From that table come the V and J calls and clone size; the DNA was used to work out D and trimming. The sample table shows 500,000 to 700,000 clones, and around 96% are seen once. The ten biggest clones cover approximately 0.11% of the sample.

CD8 naive samples were CD45RO-negative cells positively selected for CCR7, giving a CD45RA+CCR7+ population that excluded TemRA cells. Healthy HIV-negative adults with no recently reported acute infections or vaccinations were included as donors. Every donor was a Caucasian adult residing in Nashville, Tennessee, USA. Blood was obtained by leukapheresis, after which PBMCs were separated by Ficoll-Histopaque density gradient centrifugation and cryopreserved in liquid nitrogen vapor phase. Purity and quantity of every magnetically sorted T cell population were checked by analytical flow cytometry. From each sorted fraction, genomic DNA was isolated and quantified by UV absorbance on a Nanodrop 2000c. This receptor was taken from a woman in her 30s in good health. Material: naive CD8+ T cells sorted from blood. Read against the paper, the sample's cell subset or site label means: CD45RA+CCR7+.

The DNA sequence reads TGTGCCAGCAGCGTAGGCGACACAGGTGAGCAGTTCTTC. Translated, it reads CASSVGDTGEQFF. The V and J segments used are TRBV9 and TRBJ2-1; the D gene is possibly TRBD1, with 5 bases matching. Based on the germline V gene, the CDR1 and CDR2 sequences are SGDLS and YYNGEE. The trim is 0 bases for V and 9 bases for J, with a gap of 10 bases between the germline ends. CDR3 length: 13 amino acids, cysteine to phenylalanine. CDR3 DNA only is kept here, 39 bases in frame from base 1.